This TCR beta chain originates from a study of T cell responses to AZD1222 COVID-19 vaccine. As to this clone: Its cognate antigen is unknown.

This CDR3 has 16 amino acids. CDR1 is SGHDT, CDR2 YYEEEE, per germline. V lost 5 bases and J 0 bases, leaving 18 bases between the germline ends. Assay used: immunoSEQ multiplex PCR; TCRdb lists only in-frame clones, some missing. The sample has fewer than 200,000 clones; 70% to 90% are singletons. Study findings and constraints: Regions left unmutated in variants are reportedly the target of nearly half of spike-specific TCRs. The peak T cell response came first, and repertoires were sampled only after it. Most donors were white British and more were female, and clonal diversity was possibly underestimated. Only 5 or 6 AZD1222 recipients tested seropositive at baseline.

The chain is built from TRBV5-6 and TRBJ2-7, with TRBD1 as a possible D gene (7 bases). The TCR comes from an adult in good health. The material sequenced was peripheral blood, taken on day 0 of AZD1222 vaccination. The CDR3 nucleotides are TGTGCCAGCAGATCTGCGGGACAGAGGGACTCCTACGAGCAGTACTTC. Translated, it gives CASRSAGQRDSYEQYF.